This TCR beta chain stems from a study of OX40 agonist ivuxolimab in advanced cancers. Across the study: Hepatocellular carcinoma, melanoma, renal cell or head and neck cancer affected the dose-escalation patients.

Using immunoSEQ multiplex PCR, the repertoire was profiled, and TCRdb retains in-frame clones only, with some absent. Here the sample spans 52,000 or so clones, about 88% being singletons. The CDR3 length is 14 residues. The germline V gene has CDR1 SEHNR and CDR2 FQNEAQ (reference sequence). The ends lost 1 base at V and 4 bases at J; junction bases unmatched: 0. Remarks on this clone: Its matching antigen is unknown.

Study-wide results and caveats: Determination of antigen specificity was not performed for the expanded peripheral T cells. Doses of 0.1 to 3.0 mg/kg were accompanied by clonal expansion of CD4+ and CD8+ blood T cells by week 6.

The chain has TRBV7-9 and TRBJ2-4; 8 nucleotides line up with TRBD1. The source was CD4+ or CD8+ T cells sorted from blood, collected in a trial of the OX40 agonist ivuxolimab. The receptor was derived from an adult with an advanced solid tumor such as melanoma, head and neck, liver or kidney cancer. The DNA for the CDR3 is TGTGCCAGCAGCTTAGGGACAGGGAAAAACATTCAGTACTTC. It codes for CASSLGTGKNIQYF.